This T cell receptor beta chain was recorded in a study of blood T cell repertoires in COVID-19. Study in general: Acute and convalescent COVID-19 samples came from the United States, Italy and Spain. T cells, B-cell-depleted T cells, or PBMCs supplied cDNA or gDNA.

V was clipped by 1 base and J by 2 bases; unmatched bases: 5. The CDR3 has 15 amino acids. Germline loops: CDR1 SGHAT, CDR2 FQNNGV. In the original processing: From reference gene primer amplification, estimates of nucleated cell counts were derived. Repertoires were generated with immunoSEQ multiplex PCR, while TCRdb's copy carries only in-frame clones and drops some. V and J calls and clone size are copied from that table; D and trimming were computed from the DNA. The table shows 70,000 to 95,000 clones, with roughly 90% occurring only once. During active infection, Seattle patients enrolled and were then monitored through disease.

Specimen: peripheral blood. The receptor's source is a man aged 45 to 65 with COVID-19, enrolled during active disease. The J gene is TRBJ2-7, the V gene TRBV11-2, with 7 positions matching TRBD2. The CDR3: CASSLAGAGPYEQYF. CDR3 DNA: TGTGCCAGCAGCTTAGCGGGAGCGGGACCCTACGAGCAGTACTTC.